These 28 T cell receptor beta chains share one sample of origin, sequenced in a study of T cells in tuberculosis. Sequencing was performed with immunoSEQ multiplex PCR; in TCRdb, only in-frame clones are kept and a portion is missing. The sample includes 25,000 to 35,000 clones, roughly 93% seen only once; the top ten take roughly 5%. Sequencing was carried out using PBMCs. The receptor set was obtained from a donor between 10 and 35 years old with latent tuberculosis or without tuberculosis infection.

CDR3: CASSLDVAGVYEQYF. For the CDR3, the DNA is TGTGCCAGCAGCTTAGACGTAGCGGGAGTCTACGAGCAGTACTTC. The rearrangement uses TRBV7-2 and TRBJ2-7; 9 positions match TRBD2. J gave up 3 bases and V 1 base, and 4 bases lay outside the gene matches. The CDR3 spans 15 residues. In germline, CDR1 is SGHTA, CDR2 FQGNSA.

The chain uses TRBV9 and TRBJ2-7, with 11 bases lining up with TRBD1. This CDR3 spans 15 amino acids. The trim removed 4 bases at V and 1 base at J, leaving 4 bases unmatched. Germline CDR1 is SGDLS and CDR2 is YYNGEE. The CDR3 loop is CASSLGQGASYEQYF. CDR3 nucleotides: TGTGCCAGCAGCTTAGGACAGGGGGCTTCCTACGAGCAGTACTTC.

The J gene is TRBJ1-2, the V gene TRBV7-9; D uncertain. V was cut by 1 base and J by 8 bases, with 14 bases left in between. Germline loops: CDR1 SEHNR, CDR2 FQNEAQ (reference sequence). CDR3 length: 14 residues. CDR3 nucleotide sequence: TGTGCCAGCAGCTTAGTTGCGGGTTCGGAGGGCTACACCTTC. The encoded protein is CASSLVAGSEGYTF.

In this sample, this clone turned up once. The rearrangement joins TRBV6-1 to TRBJ2-3; possibly TRBD2 for D (6 bases). Looked up from germline, CDR1 is MNHNS and CDR2 is SASEGT. The CDR3 runs to 16 residues. Trimming left V 0 bases short and J 0 bases short, with 10 bases between. CDR3 sequence: CASSEATGVSTDTQYF. For the CDR3, the DNA is TGTGCCAGCAGTGAAGCAACGGGAGTCAGCACAGATACGCAGTATTTT.

The chain combines TRBV5-1 with TRBJ2-7; 7 bases fit TRBD1. V dropped 0 bases and J dropped 9; count of bases not matched to a gene: 0. CDR1 SGHRS and CDR2 YFSETQ come from the germline V gene. The CDR3 has 11 residues. CDR3 protein: CASSLGQGQYF. As DNA, the CDR3 is TGCGCCAGCAGCTTGGGACAGGGGCAGTACTTC.

The genes are TRBV4-2 and TRBJ1-1; D not resolved. V was cut by 4 bases and J by 7 bases, with 13 bases left in between. CDR1 LGHNA and CDR2 YNFKEQ come from the germline V gene. This CDR3 comprises 13 residues. CDR3 sequence reads: CASSRGEGFEAFF. The CDR3 nucleotides are TGTGCCAGCAGCCGTGGGGAGGGATTTGAAGCTTTCTTT.

V gene TRBV6-5 combines with J gene TRBJ2-7; 8 nucleotides match TRBD1. The CDR3 extends over 16 amino acids. Germline V gene lookup returns CDR1 MNHEY and CDR2 SVGAGI. V lost 0 bases and J lost 2; bases outside the gene matches: 6. The CDR3 sequence: CASSYSAGGRTYEQYF. In nucleotides, the CDR3 is TGTGCCAGCAGTTACTCTGCAGGGGGCCGGACCTACGAGCAGTACTTC.

The rearrangement links TRBV7-6 to TRBJ1-6, with D possibly TRBD1 on 6 matching bases. Trimming took 2 bases from V and 10 from J, leaving 18 bases between them. The CDR3 is made up of 16 amino acids. Germline V gives CDR1 SGHVS, CDR2 FNYEAQ. The CDR3 spells CASSLNSGQFPSPLHF. DNA for the CDR3: TGTGCCAGCAGCTTAAATTCCGGACAGTTCCCCTCACCCCTCCACTTT.

This clone was observed once. This chain connects TRBV7-2 to TRBJ2-5, with 8 bases matching TRBD2. CDR1 is SGHTA and CDR2 is FQGNSA in the germline V gene. V shed 4 bases and J 7 bases; nucleotides not matched to a gene: 11. This CDR3 is built from 15 residues. The CDR3: CASSSSGLGAWTQYF. The CDR3 nucleotides read TGTGCCAGCAGCTCCTCGGGACTAGGGGCTTGGACCCAGTACTTC.

J is TRBJ2-1 and V is TRBV30; possible D gene TRBD2, 6 bases. This CDR3 has 13 residues. The V gene lost 8 bases and the J gene lost 7 bases, with 18 bases spanning the gap. Germline CDR1 is GTSNPN and CDR2 is SVGIG (reference sequence). The CDR3: CAQLGIGGNEQFF. The CDR3 coding sequence is TGTGCCCAGTTAGGGATTGGGGGGAATGAGCAGTTCTTC.

This chain joins TRBV7-2 and TRBJ1-5; D may be TRBD1 (6 bases). This CDR3 region has 13 residues. Germline-derived CDR1 and CDR2 are SGHTA and FQGNSA. Deletions cut 5 bases from V and 5 bases from J, with 10 bases between. The CDR3, as DNA: TGTGCCAGCAGCGTACAGGGAGATCAGCCCCAGCATTTT. It yields the protein CASSVQGDQPQHF.

This clone was seen just once. The rearrangement uses TRBV5-5 and TRBJ2-7; D perhaps matches TRBD1 (6 bases). This CDR3 spans 14 amino acids. Germline CDR1 is SGHKS and CDR2 is YYEKEE (reference sequence). V lost 0 bases and J 5 bases, leaving 12 bases between the germline ends. CDR3 nucleotide sequence: TGTGCCAGCAGCTTGGGTCCGGACAGAGACGAGCAGTACTTC. The encoded protein is CASSLGPDRDEQYF.

Here the CDR3 reads CASSPTGSYGYTF. Here the CDR3 DNA reads TGTGCCAGCAGCCCAACGGGGAGCTATGGCTACACCTTC. The chain carries TRBV7-3 and TRBJ1-2; D is unclear. The CDR3 extends over 13 amino acids. V was pared by 5 bases and J by 4 bases, with 11 bases between. The germline V gene has CDR1 SGHTA and CDR2 FQGTGA.

This rearrangement joins TRBV6-6 to TRBJ2-7; TRBD2 agrees at 8 bases. Germline assignment: CDR1 MNHNY and CDR2 SVGAGI (reference sequence). V lost 4 bases to trimming and J lost 0 bases; unmatched junction nucleotides: 8. The CDR3 length is 16 residues. CDR3: CASSSPSGTSSYEQYF. In nucleotides, the CDR3 is TGTGCCAGCAGTTCCCCGTCCGGGACTAGCTCCTACGAGCAGTACTTC.

The chain is built from TRBV5-4 and TRBJ1-1; D is perhaps TRBD1 (5 bases). The CDR3 is made up of 13 amino acids. CDR1 SGHNT and CDR2 YYREEE come from the germline V gene (reference sequence). V lost 1 base to trimming and J lost 5 bases, with 9 bases between them. CDR3 loop: CASSLWGGTEAFF. CDR3 coding DNA: TGTGCCAGCAGCTTGTGGGGGGGAACTGAAGCTTTCTTT.

The CDR3 reads CASSLRTGGSTDTQYF. CDR3 sequence (DNA): TGTGCCAGCAGCTTAAGGACGGGGGGAAGCACAGATACGCAGTATTTT. The chain is built from TRBV7-9 and TRBJ2-3; TRBD2 aligns across 7 bases. Germline loops: CDR1 SEHNR, CDR2 FQNEAQ (reference sequence). V dropped 2 bases and J dropped 0; count of bases not matched to a gene: 5. The CDR3 length is 16 residues.

The genes are TRBV7-9 and TRBJ2-1; 8 bases agree with TRBD2. Per the germline V gene, CDR1 is SEHNR and CDR2 is FQNEAQ (reference sequence). This CDR3 region has 12 residues. J lost 10 bases, V lost 5 bases, and 4 bases had no gene match. The DNA of the CDR3 is TGTGCCAGCAGCGTTAGCGGGGACGAGCAGTTCTTC. Translation gives CASSVSGDEQFF.

The rearrangement joins TRBV5-4 to TRBJ2-1, with D possibly matching TRBD2 (5 bases). The CDR3 covers 12 residues. Per germline, CDR1 SGHNT and CDR2 YYREEE (reference sequence). Trimming shortened V by 4 bases and J by 7 bases, and 9 bases separated the two germline ends. The CDR3 loop is CASSQEGNEQFF. The CDR3 DNA reads as TGTGCCAGCAGCCAAGAGGGAAATGAGCAGTTCTTC.

The J gene is TRBJ2-1, the V gene TRBV4-3; D is ambiguous. The CDR3 covers 15 residues. Germline V gene sequence: CDR1 LGHNA, CDR2 YSLEER. With 0 bases removed from V and 0 bases from J, the gap between germline ends came to 6 bases. Here the CDR3 DNA reads TGCGCCAGCAGCCAAGATCTCAGCTCCTACAATGAGCAGTTCTTC. Translating it yields CASSQDLSSYNEQFF.

This chain links TRBV5-6 with TRBJ1-1; D is perhaps TRBD1 (6 bases). Germline CDR1 is SGHDT and CDR2 is YYEEEE. The germline V and J ends were trimmed by 4 bases and 10 bases, with 17 bases remaining between them. This CDR3 comprises 13 residues. This chain's CDR3 is CASSRDQQQGAFF. The CDR3, as DNA: TGTGCCAGCAGCAGGGACCAACAACAGGGAGCTTTCTTT.

The chain combines TRBV19 with TRBJ2-6, with D possibly being TRBD1 (6 bases). The CDR3 has 18 residues. CDR1 is LNHDA, CDR2 SQIVND, per germline (reference sequence). V lost 4 bases and J lost 0, with 16 bases in between. CDR3 loop: CASSKAGDAYSGANVLTF. Written as DNA, the CDR3 is TGTGCCAGTAGTAAGGCAGGGGATGCCTACTCTGGGGCCAACGTCCTGACTTTC.

The chain carries TRBV6-6 and TRBJ2-7, with 8 bases identical to TRBD2. Unmatched junction bases numbered 8, after V lost 4 bases and J lost 3 bases. The CDR3 runs to 15 residues. Germline V gene sequence: CDR1 MNHNY, CDR2 SVGAGI (reference sequence). CDR3 region: CASSSAPGGDYEQYF. CDR3 DNA: TGTGCCAGCAGTTCCGCCCCGGGGGGGGACTACGAGCAGTACTTC.

With respect to this clone: One junction end does not reproduce the germline sequence, and a read error may be involved. The chain is built from TRBV7-7 and TRBJ2-1, with TRBD2 as a possible D gene (5 bases). Germline CDR1 SSHAT, CDR2 FNYEAQ (reference sequence). This CDR3 is built from 15 residues. The CDR3 bases are TGTGCTAGCAGCCCTGGAAGAGGGTACTACAATGAGCAGTTCTTC. Encoded protein: CASSPGRGYYNEQFF.

The chain joins TRBV10-3 to TRBJ1-5; maybe TRBD1 (6 bases). Trimming shortened V by 4 bases and J by 0 bases, and 10 bases separated the two germline ends. Germline assignment: CDR1 ENHRY and CDR2 SYGVKD. CDR3 size: 15 residues. The CDR3 DNA is TGTGCCATCAGTGCGGACAGTTATAGCAATCAGCCCCAGCATTTT. Translating gives CAISADSYSNQPQHF.

The rearrangement uses TRBV7-9 and TRBJ2-7, with D perhaps TRBD1 (5 bases). This CDR3 has 16 amino acids. Germline CDR1 and CDR2: SEHNR and FQNEAQ (reference sequence). Trimming shortened V by 5 bases and J by 0 bases, and 17 bases separated the two germline ends. DNA of the CDR3: TGTGCCAGCAGCCCCACCTCGACAGCCAGCTCCTACGAGCAGTACTTC. This sequence encodes CASSPTSTASSYEQYF. Looking up the rest from reference TRBV7-9 and TRBJ2-7 gives the full variable domain: DTGVSQNPRHKITKRGQNVTFRCDPISEHNRLYWYRQTLGQGPEFLTYFQNEAQLEKSRLLSDRFSAERPKGSFSTLEIQRTEQGDSAMYLCASSPTSTASSYEQYFGPGTRLTVT.

This chain connects TRBV5-5 to TRBJ2-1; D perhaps matches TRBD2 (5 bases). Germline V gene sequence: CDR1 SGHKS, CDR2 YYEKEE (reference sequence). Trimming pared 0 bases from V and 5 bases from J, leaving 15 bases between. The CDR3 is 16 amino acids. Here the CDR3 reads CASSLAIGGFNNEQFF. Written as DNA, the CDR3 is TGTGCCAGCAGCTTGGCCATCGGCGGGTTTAACAATGAGCAGTTCTTC.

V is TRBV5-1 and J is TRBJ1-1; possibly TRBD1 for D (5 bases). The CDR3 loop spans 15 amino acids. V was cut by 2 bases and J by 0 bases, with 11 bases left in between. CDR1 is SGHRS, CDR2 YFSETQ, per germline. CDR3 region: CASSFGGVMNTEAFF. The CDR3 DNA reads TGCGCCAGCAGCTTCGGGGGTGTTATGAACACTGAAGCTTTCTTT. Full variable domain (missing parts from reference TRBV5-1 and TRBJ1-1): KAGVTQTPRYLIKTRGQQVTLSCSPISGHRSVSWYQQTPGQGLQFLFEYFSETQRNKGNFPGRFSGRQFSNSRSEMNVSTLELGDSALYLCASSFGGVMNTEAFFGQGTRLTVV.

This clone is a singleton in its sample. The chain couples TRBV7-9 to TRBJ2-6; tentative D call: TRBD2 (5 bases). Trimming removed 3 bases at V and 0 bases at J, with 6 bases between. The CDR3 has 15 amino acids. Germline CDR1 and CDR2: SEHNR and FQNEAQ (reference sequence). The CDR3 here is CASSFDYSGANVLTF. The CDR3 DNA reads as TGTGCCAGCAGCTTTGACTACTCTGGGGCCAACGTCCTGACTTTC.